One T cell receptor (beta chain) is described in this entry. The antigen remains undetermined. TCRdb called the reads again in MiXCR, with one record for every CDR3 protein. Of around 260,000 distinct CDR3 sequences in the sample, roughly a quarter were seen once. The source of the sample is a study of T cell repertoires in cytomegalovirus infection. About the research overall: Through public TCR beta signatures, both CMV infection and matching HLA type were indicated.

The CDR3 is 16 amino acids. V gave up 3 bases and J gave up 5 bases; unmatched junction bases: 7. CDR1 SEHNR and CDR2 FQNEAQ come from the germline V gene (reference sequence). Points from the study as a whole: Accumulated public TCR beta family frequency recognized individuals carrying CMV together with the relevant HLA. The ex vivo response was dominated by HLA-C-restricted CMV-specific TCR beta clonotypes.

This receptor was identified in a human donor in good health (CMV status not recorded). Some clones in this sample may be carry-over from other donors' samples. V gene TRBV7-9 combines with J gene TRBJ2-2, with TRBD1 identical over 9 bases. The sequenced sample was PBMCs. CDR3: CASSFNRGQRTGELFF. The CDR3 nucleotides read TGTGCCAGCAGCTTTAACAGGGGGCAAAGAACCGGGGAGCTGTTTTTT. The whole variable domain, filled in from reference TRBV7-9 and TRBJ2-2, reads DTGVSQNPRHKITKRGQNVTFRCDPISEHNRLYWYRQTLGQGPEFLTYFQNEAQLEKSRLLSDRFSAERPKGSFSTLEIQRTEQGDSAMYLCASSFNRGQRTGELFFGEGSRLTVL.